The 20 T cell receptor beta chains below were found in one sample sequenced in a study of T cell responses to AZD1222 COVID-19 vaccine. Libraries were prepared by immunoSEQ multiplex PCR; TCRdb keeps only in-frame clonotypes and omits some of them. This sample has 54,000 or so clones, with 89% found just once. Sequencing used peripheral blood, obtained on day 0 of AZD1222 vaccination. Every receptor here comes from an adult in good health.

The V gene is TRBV6-5, the J gene TRBJ1-5, with 9 nucleotides matching TRBD1. The CDR3 sequence is 13 residues long. Per germline, CDR1 MNHEY and CDR2 SVGAGI. The V segment lost 5 bases and the J segment 6 bases; nucleotides outside the gene matches: 2. In DNA form, the CDR3 reads TGTGCCAGCAGTACGGACAGGGGTCAGCCCCAGCATTTT. Translating gives CASSTDRGQPQHF.

This rearrangement joins TRBV5-1 to TRBJ1-3; 9 positions agree with TRBD1. Per germline, CDR1 SGHRS and CDR2 YFSETQ. Trimming took 7 bases from V and 0 from J; bases not matched to a gene: 8. CDR3 size: 16 residues. CDR3 DNA: TGCGCCAGCCACCCAGGGGACAGGGCCTCTGGAAACACCATATATTTT. Encoded protein: CASHPGDRASGNTIYF.

This sequence joins TRBV5-8 and TRBJ2-5, with D perhaps matching TRBD1 (5 bases). Trimming left V 4 bases short and J 0 bases short, with 13 bases between. Germline lookup yields CDR1 SGHTS and CDR2 YDEGEE. The CDR3 sequence is 15 residues long. The CDR3 DNA reads as TGTGCCAGCAGCCCCAAGACAGCGTACCAAGAGACCCAGTACTTC. Residues: CASSPKTAYQETQYF.

The CDR3 here is CASSQAGLADYEQYF. In nucleotides, the CDR3 is TGTGCCAGCAGCCAAGCGGGACTAGCGGACTACGAGCAGTACTTC. The chain is built from TRBV7-9 and TRBJ2-7; TRBD2 aligns across 11 bases. With 5 bases clipped from V and 3 bases from J, the junction kept 6 bases outside the gene matches. CDR1 and CDR2 (germline): SEHNR, FQNEAQ (reference sequence). This CDR3 comprises 15 residues.

This clone is a singleton in its sample. J is TRBJ2-3 and V is TRBV3-1 (or the pseudogene TRBV3-2); D uncertain. V lost 1 base, J lost 2 bases, and 10 bases lay in between. The length of the CDR3 is 15 residues. The germline gives CDR1 LGHDT, CDR2 YNNKEL (reference sequence). CDR3 in amino acids: CASSQARDHTDTQYF. The DNA for the CDR3 is TGTGCCAGCAGCCAAGCTCGAGACCACACAGATACGCAGTATTTT.

The V gene is TRBV5-4, the J gene TRBJ2-3, with TRBD2 matching 9 bases. Germline CDR1 and CDR2: SGHNT and YYREEE (reference sequence). The CDR3 contains 16 residues. The ends lost 4 bases at V and 2 bases at J; junction bases unmatched: 8. The CDR3, as DNA: TGTGCCAGCAGCCGCGATAGCGGGAGTAACACAGATACGCAGTATTTT. It codes for CASSRDSGSNTDTQYF.

The rearrangement uses TRBV7-9 and TRBJ1-3; the D gene is possibly TRBD1 (5 bases). The germline gives CDR1 SEHNR, CDR2 FQNEAQ (reference sequence). V was trimmed by 0 bases and J by 2 bases, leaving 8 bases between them. The CDR3 runs to 15 residues. The CDR3 here is CASSLAGGTGNTIYF. The CDR3 nucleotides read TGTGCCAGCAGCTTAGCTGGGGGAACTGGAAACACCATATATTTT.

The V and J genes are TRBV7-3 and TRBJ2-1, with unresolved D. Germline V gene sequence: CDR1 SGHTA, CDR2 FQGTGA. The CDR3 contains 14 residues. V was shortened by 2 bases and J by 8 bases, with 13 bases between the two germline ends. CDR3 residues: CASSLPGRNYEQFF. The CDR3 nucleotides read TGTGCCAGCAGCTTACCGGGTAGGAACTATGAGCAGTTCTTC.

This rearrangement joins TRBV12-3 or TRBV12-4 to TRBJ1-6; TRBD1 matches 9 bases. This CDR3 comprises 13 residues. Losses at the gene ends were 6 bases for V and 7 bases for J; bases not matched to a gene: 1. In nucleotides, the CDR3 is TGTGCCAGCAGGGGGACAGGGAATTCACCCCTCCACTTT. This translates into CASRGTGNSPLHF.

The V call is TRBV7-2, the J call TRBJ2-1; 7 positions agree with TRBD1. The V gene's germline CDR1 is SGHTA and CDR2 FQGNSA. Trimming cost V 5 bases and J 5 bases; bases outside gene matches: 9. CDR3 length: 15 residues. DNA for the CDR3: TGTGCCAGCAGCGGGAAACGGGACAGTCACAATGAGCAGTTCTTC. It yields the protein CASSGKRDSHNEQFF. Drawing the rest from reference TRBV7-2 and TRBJ2-1, the complete variable domain is GAGVSQSPSNKVTEKGKDVELRCDPISGHTALYWYRQSLGQGLEFLIYFQGNSAPDKSGLPSDRFSAERTGGSVSTLTIQRTQQEDSAVYLCASSGKRDSHNEQFFGPGTRLTVL.

The V gene is TRBV10-2, the J gene TRBJ1-5; D remains unclear. CDR1 and CDR2 (germline): WSHSY, SAAADI. The CDR3 runs 18 residues. Trimming cost V 5 bases and J 2 bases, with 22 bases left between them. CDR3 sequence (DNA): TGCGCCAGCAGTCCTAGGCAGTTCCCTATAGTAGGCAATCAGCCCCAGCATTTT. Translating gives CASSPRQFPIVGNQPQHF.

This chain uses TRBV6-2 or TRBV6-3 with TRBJ1-3; D perhaps matches TRBD1 (6 bases). V was shortened by 4 bases and J by 0 bases, with 7 bases between the two germline ends. The length of the CDR3 is 14 residues. Germline CDR1 reads MNHEY; CDR2 reads SVGEGT. The CDR3 DNA is TGTGCCAGCAGTTGGACAGTCTCTGGAAACACCATATATTTT. As protein: CASSWTVSGNTIYF.

J is TRBJ2-5 and V is TRBV5-1; no definite D call. CDR1 and CDR2 from the germline V gene are SGHRS and YFSETQ. Trimming took off 4 bases at V and 0 bases at J, with 10 bases between the two ends. The CDR3 totals 14 residues. Here the CDR3 DNA reads TGCGCCAGCAGCCCTAAACGGTACCAAGAGACCCAGTACTTC. This sequence encodes CASSPKRYQETQYF.

V usage is TRBV4-1 and J usage is TRBJ2-7; possibly TRBD1 or TRBD2 for D (5 bases each). The V end lost 2 bases, the J end lost 3 bases, and 14 bases lay between the germline ends. Looked up from germline, CDR1 is MGHRA and CDR2 is YSYEKL. This CDR3 region has 15 residues. DNA of the CDR3: TGCGCCAGCAGCCAACAGGGCTTTGGAGGCTACGAGCAGTACTTC. It codes for CASSQQGFGGYEQYF.

The chain uses TRBV6-5 and TRBJ1-1, with a possible D match to TRBD1 (5 bases). This CDR3 region has 15 residues. Per the germline V gene, CDR1 is MNHEY and CDR2 is SVGAGI. V lost 5 bases and J lost 4, with 17 bases in between. The CDR3 DNA sequence: TGTGCCAGCAGTCACAGGTCCCTGGGGGTCACTGAAGCTTTCTTT. Amino acid sequence: CASSHRSLGVTEAFF.

The V and J genes are TRBV7-3 and TRBJ2-1; 12 bases line up with TRBD2. CDR3 length: 18 amino acids. CDR1 is SGHTA and CDR2 is FQGTGA in the germline V gene. V shed 2 bases, J shed 4 bases, and the junction held 9 bases outside the gene matches. This CDR3 reads CASSLPSGRGGVYNEQFF. The CDR3 nucleotides are TGTGCCAGCAGCTTACCTAGCGGGAGGGGGGGGGTGTACAATGAGCAGTTCTTC.

The chain carries TRBV5-1 and TRBJ2-2; 8 bases match TRBD1. Germline V lookup: CDR1 SGHRS, CDR2 YFSETQ. V shed 4 bases, J shed 5 bases, and the junction held 7 bases outside the gene matches. The CDR3 is 15 residues long. CDR3 region: CASSQDRVETGELFF. In DNA, the CDR3 is TGCGCCAGCAGCCAGGACAGGGTGGAGACCGGGGAGCTGTTTTTT.

V gene TRBV3-1 (or the pseudogene TRBV3-2) combines with J gene TRBJ2-2; weak D call: TRBD2 (5 bases). This CDR3 contains 16 residues. Trimming removed 4 bases at V and 3 bases at J, with 15 bases between. Germline V gene lookup returns CDR1 LGHDT and CDR2 YNNKEL (reference sequence). The CDR3 here is CASSPPLPGDTGELFF. CDR3 nucleotides: TGTGCCAGCAGCCCTCCTCTTCCCGGGGACACCGGGGAGCTGTTTTTT.

The chain recombines TRBV27 with TRBJ2-1; 16 nucleotides align to TRBD2. The CDR3 runs to 20 residues. The V gene's germline CDR1 is MNHEY and CDR2 SMNVEV (reference sequence). After removal of 3 bases from V and 1 base from J, the junction contained 9 bases not matched to a gene. The DNA of the CDR3 is TGTGCCAGCAGTTTCAGGGGGACTAGCGGGAGGGTTACGTCCTACAATGAGCAGTTCTTC. Translated, it gives CASSFRGTSGRVTSYNEQFF.

This clone has a handful of counts. The chain employs TRBV2 and TRBJ1-6; D unresolved. Germline V gene sequence: CDR1 SNHLY, CDR2 FYNNEI. The CDR3 spans 13 residues. The V gene lost 0 bases and the J gene lost 9 bases, with 6 bases spanning the gap. The CDR3 DNA reads TGTGCCAGCAGTGAAGCCTGGAGTTCACCCCTCCACTTT. Translation: CASSEAWSSPLHF.